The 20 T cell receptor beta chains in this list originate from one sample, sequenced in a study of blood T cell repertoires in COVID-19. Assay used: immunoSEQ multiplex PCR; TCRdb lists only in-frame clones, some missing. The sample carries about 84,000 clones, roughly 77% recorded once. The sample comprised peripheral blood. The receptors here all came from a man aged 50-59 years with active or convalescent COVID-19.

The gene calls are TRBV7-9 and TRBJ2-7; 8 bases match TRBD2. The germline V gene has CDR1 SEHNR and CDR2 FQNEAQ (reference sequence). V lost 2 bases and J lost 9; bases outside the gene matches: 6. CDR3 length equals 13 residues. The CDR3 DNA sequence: TGTGCCAGCAGCTTAAATGGACTAGCCGCGCAGTACTTC. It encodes CASSLNGLAAQYF.

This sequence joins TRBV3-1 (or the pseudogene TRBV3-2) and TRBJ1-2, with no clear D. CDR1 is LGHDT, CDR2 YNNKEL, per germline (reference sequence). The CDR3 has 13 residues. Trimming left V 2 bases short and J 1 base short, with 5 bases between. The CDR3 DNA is TGTGCCAGCAGCCAATCCAGTAACTATGGCTACACCTTC. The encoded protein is CASSQSSNYGYTF.

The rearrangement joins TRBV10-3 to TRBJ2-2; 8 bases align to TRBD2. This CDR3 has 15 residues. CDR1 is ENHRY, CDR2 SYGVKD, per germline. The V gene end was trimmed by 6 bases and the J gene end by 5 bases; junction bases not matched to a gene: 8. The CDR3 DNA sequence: TGTGCCATCAGCCTCTCGCGGGGGGTAACCGGGGAGCTGTTTTTT. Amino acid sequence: CAISLSRGVTGELFF.

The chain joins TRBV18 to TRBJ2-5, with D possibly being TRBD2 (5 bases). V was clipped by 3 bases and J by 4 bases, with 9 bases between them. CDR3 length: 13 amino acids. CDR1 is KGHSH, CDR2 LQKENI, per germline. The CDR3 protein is CASSPTTSETQYF. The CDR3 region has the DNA TGTGCCAGCTCACCGACTACCTCAGAGACCCAGTACTTC.

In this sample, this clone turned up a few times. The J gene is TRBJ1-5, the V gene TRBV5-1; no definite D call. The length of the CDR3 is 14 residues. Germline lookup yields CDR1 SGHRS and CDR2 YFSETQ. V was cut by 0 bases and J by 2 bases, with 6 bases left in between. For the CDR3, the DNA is TGCGCCAGCAGCTTGGAAGGAGGCAATCAGCCCCAGCATTTT. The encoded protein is CASSLEGGNQPQHF.

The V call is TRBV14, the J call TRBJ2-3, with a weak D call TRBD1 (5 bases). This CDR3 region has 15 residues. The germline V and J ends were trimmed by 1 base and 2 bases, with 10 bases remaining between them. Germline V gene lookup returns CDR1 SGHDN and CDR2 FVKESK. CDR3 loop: CASSQAMTDTDTQYF. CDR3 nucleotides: TGTGCCAGCAGCCAAGCTATGACAGACACAGATACGCAGTATTTT.

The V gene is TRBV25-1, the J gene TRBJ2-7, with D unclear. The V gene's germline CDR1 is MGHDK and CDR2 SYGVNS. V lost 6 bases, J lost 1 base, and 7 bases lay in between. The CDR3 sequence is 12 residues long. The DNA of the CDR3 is TGTGCCAGCAGAGACGGGTCCTACGAGCAGTACTTC. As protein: CASRDGSYEQYF.

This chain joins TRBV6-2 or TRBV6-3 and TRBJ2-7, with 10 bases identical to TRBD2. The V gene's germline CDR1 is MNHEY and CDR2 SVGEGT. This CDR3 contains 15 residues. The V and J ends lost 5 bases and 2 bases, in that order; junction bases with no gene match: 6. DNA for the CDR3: TGTGCCAGCAGTCCACTAGCGGGGCCTCCCTACGAGCAGTACTTC. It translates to CASSPLAGPPYEQYF.

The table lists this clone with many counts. CDR3 sequence (DNA): TGTGCCAGCAGCCTATCGATGGGGGGGAGCAATCAGCCCCAGCATTTT. It codes for CASSLSMGGSNQPQHF. The genes are TRBV7-8 and TRBJ1-5, with a weak D call TRBD1 (5 bases). Trimming removed 5 bases at V and 1 base at J, with 15 bases between. The CDR3 totals 16 residues. Germline V CDR1 and CDR2: SGHVS, FQNEAQ. Using reference TRBV7-8 and TRBJ1-5 for the parts outside the CDR3, the full variable domain is GAGVSQSPRYKVAKRGQDVALRCDPISGHVSLFWYQQALGQGPEFLTYFQNEAQLDKSGLPSDRFFAERPEGSVSTLKIQRTQQEDSAVYLCASSLSMGGSNQPQHFGDGTRLSIL.

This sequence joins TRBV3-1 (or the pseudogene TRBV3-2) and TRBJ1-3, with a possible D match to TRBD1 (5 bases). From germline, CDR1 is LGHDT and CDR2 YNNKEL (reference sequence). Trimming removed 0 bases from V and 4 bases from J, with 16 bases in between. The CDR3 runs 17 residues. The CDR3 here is CASSQDPGLTEGNTIYF. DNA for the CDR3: TGTGCCAGCAGCCAAGATCCGGGACTTACAGAGGGAAACACCATATATTTT.

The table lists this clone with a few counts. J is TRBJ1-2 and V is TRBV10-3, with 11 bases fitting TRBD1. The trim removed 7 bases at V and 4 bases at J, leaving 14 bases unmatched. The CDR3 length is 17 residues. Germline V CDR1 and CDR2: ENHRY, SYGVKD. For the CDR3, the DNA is TGTGCCATCATGCCGGGACAGGGGGGATTTGGGTCCTATGGCTACACCTTC. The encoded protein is CAIMPGQGGFGSYGYTF.

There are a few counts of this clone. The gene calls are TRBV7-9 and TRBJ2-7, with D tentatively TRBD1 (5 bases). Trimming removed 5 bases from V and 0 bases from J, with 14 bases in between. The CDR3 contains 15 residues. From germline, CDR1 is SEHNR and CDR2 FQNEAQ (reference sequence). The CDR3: CASSPPSTASYEQYF. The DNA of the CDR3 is TGTGCCAGCAGCCCCCCCTCGACAGCCTCCTACGAGCAGTACTTC.

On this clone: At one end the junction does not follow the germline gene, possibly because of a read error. Here the CDR3 reads CASSLMAHF. The CDR3 DNA reads as TGTGCCAGCAGCTTAATGGCCCACTTC. The V gene is TRBV7-3, the J gene TRBJ1-2; no reliable D call. CDR1 and CDR2 from the germline V gene are SGHTA and FQGTGA. The CDR3 has 9 amino acids.

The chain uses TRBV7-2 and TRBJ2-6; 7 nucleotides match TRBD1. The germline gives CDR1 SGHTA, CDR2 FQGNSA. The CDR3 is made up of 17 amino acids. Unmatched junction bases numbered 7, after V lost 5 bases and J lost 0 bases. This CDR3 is CASSLGQAFSGANVLTF. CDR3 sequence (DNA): TGTGCCAGCAGCCTCGGACAGGCGTTCTCTGGGGCCAACGTCCTGACTTTC.

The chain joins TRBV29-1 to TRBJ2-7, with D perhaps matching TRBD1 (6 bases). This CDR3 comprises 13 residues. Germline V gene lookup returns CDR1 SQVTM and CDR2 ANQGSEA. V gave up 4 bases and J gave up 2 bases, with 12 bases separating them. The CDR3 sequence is CSVGQAPTYEQYF. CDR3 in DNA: TGCAGCGTTGGACAGGCACCCACCTACGAGCAGTACTTC.

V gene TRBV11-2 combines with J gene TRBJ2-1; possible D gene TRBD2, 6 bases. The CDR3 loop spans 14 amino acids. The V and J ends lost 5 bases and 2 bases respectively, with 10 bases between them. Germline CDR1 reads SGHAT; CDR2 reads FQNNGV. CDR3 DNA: TGTGCCAGCAGCGCCGGGGGAACCTACAATGAGCAGTTCTTC. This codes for CASSAGGTYNEQFF.

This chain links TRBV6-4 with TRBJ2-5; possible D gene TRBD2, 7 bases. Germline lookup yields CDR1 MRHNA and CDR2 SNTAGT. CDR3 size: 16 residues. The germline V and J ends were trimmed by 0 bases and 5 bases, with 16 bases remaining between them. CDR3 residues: CASSDSPGGGKETQYF. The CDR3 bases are TGTGCCAGCAGTGACTCGCCTGGCGGGGGCAAGGAGACCCAGTACTTC.

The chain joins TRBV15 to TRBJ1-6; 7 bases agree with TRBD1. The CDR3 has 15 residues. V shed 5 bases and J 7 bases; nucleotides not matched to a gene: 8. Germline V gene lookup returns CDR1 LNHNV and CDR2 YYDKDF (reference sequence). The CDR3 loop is CATSARDRENSPLHF. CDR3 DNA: TGTGCCACCAGCGCCCGAGACAGGGAGAATTCACCCCTCCACTTT.

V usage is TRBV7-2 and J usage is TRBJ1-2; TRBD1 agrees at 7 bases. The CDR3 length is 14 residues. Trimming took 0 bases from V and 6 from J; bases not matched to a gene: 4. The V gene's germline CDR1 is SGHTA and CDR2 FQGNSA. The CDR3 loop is CASSLATGDHGYTF. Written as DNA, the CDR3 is TGTGCCAGCAGCTTAGCTACAGGGGATCATGGCTACACCTTC.

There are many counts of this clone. Written as DNA, the CDR3 is TGCGCCAGCACTTTTACATCCGACAGCTCTGGGGCCAACGTCCTGACTTTC. This codes for CASTFTSDSSGANVLTF. The V and J genes are TRBV5-1 and TRBJ2-6; D is possibly TRBD1 (5 bases). Germline V gene sequence: CDR1 SGHRS, CDR2 YFSETQ. Trimming pared 6 bases from V and 0 bases from J, leaving 16 bases between. This CDR3 spans 17 amino acids.